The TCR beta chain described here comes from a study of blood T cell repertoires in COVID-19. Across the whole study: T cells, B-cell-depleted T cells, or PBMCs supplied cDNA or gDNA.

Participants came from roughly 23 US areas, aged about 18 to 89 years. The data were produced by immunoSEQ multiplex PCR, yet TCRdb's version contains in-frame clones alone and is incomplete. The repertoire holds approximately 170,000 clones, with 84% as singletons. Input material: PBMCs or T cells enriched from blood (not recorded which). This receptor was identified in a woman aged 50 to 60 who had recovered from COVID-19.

The CDR3 DNA reads TGCAGTGCTAGTCTCGGGGGGGGTGTGAGCACTGAAGCTTTCTTT. Amino acid sequence: CSASLGGGVSTEAFF. The chain employs TRBV20-1 and TRBJ1-1, with D possibly TRBD1 on 5 matching bases. This CDR3 spans 15 amino acids. Deletions cut 3 bases from V and 4 bases from J, with 18 bases between. The germline gives CDR1 DFQATT, CDR2 SNEGSKA (reference sequence).